Below, 22 T cell receptor beta chains from the same sample are listed, as sequenced in a study of T cell responses to AZD1222 COVID-19 vaccine. Data came from immunoSEQ multiplex PCR; TCRdb stores just in-frame clones and leaves some out. The sample carries 110,000 to 150,000 clones, roughly 91% recorded once. Sequencing used peripheral blood, obtained 28 days after the second AZD1222 dose. The receptors shown here come from an adult who received the AZD1222 COVID-19 vaccine.

V and J are TRBV27 and TRBJ2-6; perhaps D is TRBD1 or TRBD2 (5 bases each). Trimming removed 6 bases from V and 4 bases from J, with 13 bases in between. Germline lookup yields CDR1 MNHEY and CDR2 SMNVEV (reference sequence). CDR3 length: 15 residues. For the CDR3, the DNA is TGTGCCAGCAGGAGAGGGGCGTCCGGGGCCAACGTCCTGACTTTC. It specifies CASRRGASGANVLTF.

The chain carries TRBV19 and TRBJ1-4; possible D gene TRBD1, 6 bases. Germline V gene lookup returns CDR1 LNHDA and CDR2 SQIVND (reference sequence). Between the trimmed V and J ends, which lost 5 bases and 2 bases, there was a span of 12 bases. The CDR3 contains 15 residues. The CDR3 region is CASSVGGGTNEKLFF. The CDR3 bases are TGTGCCAGTAGTGTCGGCGGGGGCACTAATGAAAAACTGTTTTTT.

The J gene is TRBJ1-3, the V gene TRBV6-5; TRBD1 matches 8 bases. The CDR3 has 14 amino acids. Unmatched junction bases numbered 5, after V lost 6 bases and J lost 4 bases. Germline V CDR1 and CDR2: MNHEY, SVGAGI. The CDR3 DNA is TGTGCCAGCAGGCCGACAGGGGTCGGAAACACCATATATTTT. The encoded protein is CASRPTGVGNTIYF.

The chain recombines TRBV2 with TRBJ2-1, with 8 nucleotides matching TRBD2. This CDR3 is built from 15 residues. CDR1 SNHLY and CDR2 FYNNEI come from the germline V gene. The V gene end was trimmed by 4 bases and the J gene end by 5 bases; junction bases not matched to a gene: 7. The CDR3 sequence is CASSVAGPPHNEQFF. The CDR3 DNA is TGTGCCAGCAGTGTAGCGGGGCCCCCTCACAATGAGCAGTTCTTC.

This chain connects TRBV30 to TRBJ1-5; D is unclear. CDR1 is GTSNPN and CDR2 is SVGIG in the germline V gene (reference sequence). With 4 bases removed from V and 2 bases from J, the gap between germline ends came to 6 bases. The CDR3 has 12 amino acids. In nucleotides, the CDR3 is TGTGCCTGGAACCGGGGCAATCAGCCCCAGCATTTT. Translation gives CAWNRGNQPQHF.

The J gene is TRBJ2-7, the V gene TRBV5-5; 11 bases are a match to TRBD1. V trimming: 5 bases; J trimming: 5 bases; junction bases outside the gene matches: 6. CDR1 is SGHKS and CDR2 is YYEKEE in the germline V gene (reference sequence). The CDR3 is 14 amino acids. The CDR3 DNA reads as TGTGCCAGCAGACCAAGGGGACAGGGGGACGAGCAGTACTTC. As protein: CASRPRGQGDEQYF.

This clone occurred once. V and J are TRBV2 and TRBJ2-2; D may be TRBD1 (6 bases). The CDR3 is 15 residues long. Between the trimmed V and J ends, which lost 7 bases and 4 bases, there was a span of 16 bases. Germline-derived CDR1 and CDR2 are SNHLY and FYNNEI. CDR3 nucleotide sequence: TGTGCCAGCACTGGCTTACAGGGCCCCACCGGGGAGCTGTTTTTT. This sequence encodes CASTGLQGPTGELFF.

The chain links TRBV5-1 to TRBJ1-2; possible D gene TRBD1, 5 bases. The V end lost 0 bases, the J end lost 7 bases, and 13 bases lay between the germline ends. Germline V gene sequence: CDR1 SGHRS, CDR2 YFSETQ. The CDR3 covers 14 residues. CDR3 sequence reads: CASSLDGGNSGYTF. The CDR3 coding sequence is TGCGCCAGCAGCTTGGATGGGGGGAATTCTGGCTACACCTTC.

The gene calls are TRBV7-3 and TRBJ2-1; tentatively, D is TRBD2 (5 bases). The germline CDR1 and CDR2 sequences are SGHTA and FQGTGA. The CDR3 spans 14 residues. The V end was cut by 3 bases, the J end by 6 bases, with 12 bases between. CDR3 sequence reads: CASSFLSGSNEQFF. For the CDR3, the DNA is TGTGCCAGCAGCTTCCTATCGGGGAGCAATGAGCAGTTCTTC.

This sequence joins TRBV20-1 and TRBJ1-4; D call uncertain. CDR3 length: 10 amino acids. V lost 3 bases and J lost 6, with 2 bases in between. Germline assignment: CDR1 DFQATT and CDR2 SNEGSKA (reference sequence). CDR3 loop: CSASYEKLFF. The CDR3 DNA reads TGCAGTGCTAGCTATGAAAAACTGTTTTTT.

V usage is TRBV28 and J usage is TRBJ1-5; TRBD1 matches 12 bases. The CDR3 runs to 15 residues. The V segment lost 8 bases and the J segment 4 bases; nucleotides outside the gene matches: 6. Per the germline V gene, CDR1 is MDHEN and CDR2 is SYDVKM. CDR3 nucleotides: TGTGCCAGCCGGAGGGGACAGGGGGCAAATCAGCCCCAGCATTTT. This gives the protein CASRRGQGANQPQHF.

This chain uses TRBV5-1 with TRBJ2-2, with D perhaps matching TRBD2 (5 bases). Trimming removed 7 bases at V and 4 bases at J, with 17 bases between. The CDR3 sequence is 15 residues long. Per the germline V gene, CDR1 is SGHRS and CDR2 is YFSETQ. In DNA form, the CDR3 reads TGCGCCAGCTTCCTCTCGGGCGCGGGCACCGGGGAGCTGTTTTTT. This encodes CASFLSGAGTGELFF.

CDR3 in amino acids: CASTRGSSYEQYF. The CDR3, as DNA: TGTGCCAGCACCAGGGGGAGCTCCTACGAGCAGTACTTC. The V call is TRBV6-5, the J call TRBJ2-7; 7 bases are a match to TRBD1. Germline V gene lookup returns CDR1 MNHEY and CDR2 SVGAGI. Unmatched junction bases numbered 3, after V lost 7 bases and J lost 0 bases. The CDR3 has 13 residues.

The chain joins TRBV28 to TRBJ2-3; 8 bases fit TRBD1. Trimming took 3 bases from V and 4 from J; bases not matched to a gene: 9. Germline V gene lookup returns CDR1 MDHEN and CDR2 SYDVKM. There are 16 residues in the CDR3. This chain's CDR3 is CASSFFLTGEADTQYF. The CDR3 DNA is TGTGCCAGCAGTTTTTTCCTGACAGGGGAGGCAGATACGCAGTATTTT.

The J gene is TRBJ1-5, the V gene TRBV9, with D perhaps TRBD1 (6 bases). CDR3 length equals 14 residues. Germline values: CDR1 SGDLS, CDR2 YYNGEE. Trimming cost V 4 bases and J 7 bases, with 15 bases left between them. The CDR3 sequence: CASSTGGGAQPQHF. In nucleotides, the CDR3 is TGTGCCAGCAGCACCGGTGGGGGGGCACAGCCCCAGCATTTT.

In this sample, this clone turned up once. CDR3 residues: CASSHSRLAGGLDYTGELFF. Written as DNA, the CDR3 is TGCGCCAGCAGTCACTCTCGTCTAGCGGGGGGGCTGGACTATACCGGGGAGCTGTTTTTT. The chain carries TRBV23-1 and TRBJ2-2; TRBD2 matches at 12 bases. TRBV23-1 is an ORF; its function is uncertain. The CDR3 covers 20 residues. Trimming cost V 3 bases and J 5 bases; bases outside gene matches: 16.

This clone appeared once. The V and J genes are TRBV28 and TRBJ2-7; a possible D gene is TRBD2 (5 bases). Trimming took 8 bases from V and 3 from J, leaving 11 bases between them. CDR3 length: 12 amino acids. Germline V gene data show CDR1 as MDHEN and CDR2 as SYDVKM. CDR3 coding DNA: TGTGCCAGCCGGACCGGGAACTACGAGCAGTACTTC. It codes for CASRTGNYEQYF.

The chain recombines TRBV5-5 with TRBJ2-1; TRBD2 is a possible D gene (6 bases). The CDR3 totals 14 residues. Germline CDR1 reads SGHKS; CDR2 reads YYEKEE (reference sequence). Trimming shortened V by 2 bases and J by 3 bases, and 9 bases separated the two germline ends. CDR3 loop: CASSFAGNYNEQFF. Here the CDR3 DNA reads TGTGCCAGCAGCTTTGCGGGGAACTACAATGAGCAGTTCTTC.

CDR3 in DNA: TGTGCCAGCAGCTTAGTCAGGGGTGGGGCCAACGTCCTGACTTTC. Its protein is CASSLVRGGANVLTF. The J gene is TRBJ2-6, the V gene TRBV7-3; TRBD1 is a possible D gene (6 bases). This CDR3 spans 15 amino acids. Germline-derived CDR1 and CDR2 are SGHTA and FQGTGA. The ends were cut back, 2 bases at V and 3 bases at J, with 8 bases in the middle. Full variable domain (rest looked up from reference TRBV7-3 and TRBJ2-6): GAGVSQTPSNKVTEKGKYVELRCDPISGHTALYWYRQSLGQGPEFLIYFQGTGAADDSGLPNDRFFAVRPEGSVSTLKIQRTERGDSAVYLCASSLVRGGANVLTFGAGSRLTVL.

This rearrangement joins TRBV28 to TRBJ2-6; perhaps TRBD1 as D (6 bases). The germline V gene encodes CDR1 MDHEN and CDR2 SYDVKM. This CDR3 is built from 14 residues. Deletions cut 6 bases from V and 2 bases from J, with 8 bases between. The DNA of the CDR3 is TGTGCCAGCAGCCACAGGGCTGGGGCCAACGTCCTGACTTTC. It translates to CASSHRAGANVLTF. Drawing the rest from reference TRBV28 and TRBJ2-6, the complete variable domain is DVKVTQSSRYLVKRTGEKVFLECVQDMDHENMFWYRQDPGLGLRLIYFSYDVKMKEKGDIPEGYSVSREKKERFSLILESASTNQTSMYLCASSHRAGANVLTFGAGSRLTVL.

The J gene is TRBJ1-5, the V gene TRBV28, with D possibly matching TRBD1 (5 bases). Germline V gene data show CDR1 as MDHEN and CDR2 as SYDVKM. The CDR3 length is 16 residues. Between the trimmed V and J ends, which lost 5 bases and 4 bases, there was a span of 18 bases. The CDR3 nucleotides read TGTGCCAGCAGTCTCCGGCTCGACAGTACGAATCAGCCCCAGCATTTT. This sequence encodes CASSLRLDSTNQPQHF. Drawing the rest from reference TRBV28 and TRBJ1-5, the complete variable domain is DVKVTQSSRYLVKRTGEKVFLECVQDMDHENMFWYRQDPGLGLRLIYFSYDVKMKEKGDIPEGYSVSREKKERFSLILESASTNQTSMYLCASSLRLDSTNQPQHFGDGTRLSIL.

This clone was seen only once. V usage is TRBV2 and J usage is TRBJ2-7; the match to TRBD1 covers 10 bases. V lost 4 bases and J lost 6; bases outside the gene matches: 0. Germline V CDR1 and CDR2: SNHLY, FYNNEI. This CDR3 has 12 residues. CDR3 sequence: CASSGTGGEQYF. CDR3 nucleotide sequence: TGTGCCAGCAGTGGGACAGGGGGCGAGCAGTACTTC.